These T cell receptor beta chains were read from a single sample in a study of blood T cells in healthy people across ages. MiXCR, run by TCRdb on the 5' RACE reads, gives a single entry per CDR3 protein. The repertoire consists of 1.5 million to 2 million distinct CDR3 sequences, with 25% to 30% occurring once and the leading ten covering roughly 8%. The specimen was blood. These receptors were obtained from a woman in her twenties or thirties in good health. CDR3s include the opening cysteine and the closing phenylalanine or tryptophan.

V: TRBV14; CDR3: CASSHQDRPYEQYF
V: TRBV29-1; CDR3: CSVEIREGTQYF
V: TRBV4-1; CDR3: CASSQGQGVYGYTF
V: TRBV5-6; CDR3: CASPRRSAEAFF
V: TRBV18; CDR3: CASSLTSLAGVTNEQFF
V: TRBV2; CDR3: CAGGQEANSPLHF
V: TRBV20-1; CDR3: CSASRDSYNEQFF
V: TRBV11-2; CDR3: CASSPLTGYTEAFF
V: TRBV7-9; CDR3: CASSQRATDTEAFF
V: TRBV20-1; CDR3: CSAGTPRSGALTDTQYF
V: TRBV10-1; CDR3: CASTYSGNTGELFF
V: TRBV24-1; CDR3: CATSEDRAATDTQYF
V: TRBV7-3; CDR3: CASSLGGPDQPQHF
V: TRBV18; CDR3: CASSPGMRNEQFF
V: TRBV12-3/TRBV12-4; CDR3: CASTTGYEQFF
V: TRBV5-4; CDR3: CASSRPGQGFSGYTF
V: TRBV6-2/TRBV6-3; CDR3: CASSRTGSSSGYTF
V: TRBV21-1; CDR3: CASPRASEGKARRETQYF
V: TRBV3-1; CDR3: CATASGYSYNEQFF
V: TRBV12-5; CDR3: CTSGLGLQQGRTEAFF
V: TRBV7-9; CDR3: CASSLGQAMNTEAFF
V: TRBV13; CDR3: CASSSGTWITDTQYF
V: TRBV29-1; CDR3: CSVRRLTENTEAFF
V: TRBV20-1; CDR3: CSARGRLRDQPQHF
V: TRBV2; CDR3: CASSGGLAEQFF
V: TRBV7-6; CDR3: CASSLAEREIPDTQYF
V: TRBV12-5; CDR3: CASGTLTYEQYF
V: TRBV5-1; CDR3: CASSFNFQSSYNEQFF
V: TRBV20-1; CDR3: CSAGAPPEAFF